These T cell receptor beta chains were read from a single sample in a study of blood T cell repertoires in COVID-19. TCRdb's copy holds only in-frame clones and misses some; the assay was immunoSEQ multiplex PCR. Among approximately 140,000 clones listed, 88% were seen once. Sequenced input: peripheral blood. These receptors were taken from an older woman with acute or convalescent COVID-19. Both conserved end residues are part of each CDR3. D genes are given only for firm matches. A row's size may be missing; if present it is once, few, many or a size class.

j_call	d_call	clone_size	v_call	cdr3_nt	cdr3_aa
TRBJ2-5	TRBD2	NA	TRBV6-5	TGTGCCAGCAGTTTAGCGGGGGGGCTTTCAGAGACCCAGTACTTC	CASSLAGGLSETQYF
TRBJ1-4	TRBD1	NA	TRBV7-8	TGTGCCAGCAGCCTCAGGGGGCTAGATGAAAAACTGTTTTTT	CASSLRGLDEKLFF
TRBJ2-7	TRBD1	NA	TRBV5-1	TGCGCCAGCACGTCTACAACGAAGACAGGGCCGGCCGTGGCAAACTACGAGCAGTACTTC	CASTSTTKTGPAVANYEQYF
TRBJ1-3	NA	NA	TRBV30	TGTGCCTGGACGACTGAGAGCTCTGGAAACACCATATATTTT	CAWTTESSGNTIYF
TRBJ2-7	TRBD1	NA	TRBV5-4	TGTGCCAGCAGCTTGGCCCCGGGACAGCATGCCTACGAGCAGTACTTC	CASSLAPGQHAYEQYF
TRBJ2-7	TRBD1	NA	TRBV7-8	TGTGCCAGCAGCTTTTCCCAACAGGGGGAGGCATACGAGCAGTACTTC	CASSFSQQGEAYEQYF
TRBJ1-5	NA	NA	TRBV29-1	TGTTGCGCGGGGGAGGTAGATCAGCCCCAGCATTTT	CCAGEVDQPQHF
TRBJ2-5	NA	NA	TRBV24-1	TGTGCCACCAGCGGGGGGCCCCGGGAGACCCAGTACTTC	CATSGGPRETQYF
TRBJ1-3	NA	NA	TRBV7-3	TGTGCCAGCAGCTTACAGGGTGGAAACACCATATATTTT	CASSLQGGNTIYF
TRBJ2-5	TRBD2	NA	TRBV30	TGTGCCTGGAGGGCGGGGGGGCGCCAAGAGACCCAGTACTTC	CAWRAGGRQETQYF
TRBJ1-2	NA	NA	TRBV4-2	TGTGCCAGCAGCCGCGCAAACTATGGCTACACCTTC	CASSRANYGYTF
TRBJ1-5	NA	NA	TRBV28	TGTGCCACCACGAAGGCAGGAGGTATCTATCAGCCCCAGCATTTT	CATTKAGGIYQPQHF
TRBJ2-3	NA	NA	TRBV6-2/TRBV6-3	TGTGCCAGCAGTTACGCGTCAGGCGCCCGGACGCAGTATTTT	CASSYASGARTQYF
TRBJ2-5	NA	NA	TRBV6-2/TRBV6-3	TGTGCCAGCAGCCTTCGTCGAGAGACCCAGTACTTC	CASSLRRETQYF
TRBJ2-2	TRBD2	few	TRBV7-2	TGTGCCAGCAGCCTAGCGGGGGGGATGAACACCGGGGAGCTGTTTTTT	CASSLAGGMNTGELFF
TRBJ2-1	NA	NA	TRBV6-5	TGTGCCAGCAGTTCCAGCTCCTACAATGAGCAGTTCTTC	CASSSSSYNEQFF
TRBJ2-3	NA	NA	TRBV10-3	TGTGCCATCAGTGAGCCGTCGACAGATACGCAGTATTTT	CAISEPSTDTQYF
TRBJ2-2	TRBD1	NA	TRBV23-1	TGCGCCAGCAGTAGAAGTGGGTTGAGGGACAGGTCGAACACCGGGGAGCTGTTTTTT	CASSRSGLRDRSNTGELFF
TRBJ1-1	NA	NA	TRBV7-2	TGTGCCAGCACCCTCTTCCAGGGAGGGACTGAAGCTTTCTTT	CASTLFQGGTEAFF
TRBJ1-1	TRBD1	NA	TRBV7-9	TGTGCCAGCAGCTCCCAGGGGGCCACTGAAGCTTTCTTT	CASSSQGATEAFF
TRBJ1-2	NA	NA	TRBV3-1/TRBV3-2	TGTGCCAGCAGCCCCTATCGGTGGAGTACTGACTATGGCTACACCTTC	CASSPYRWSTDYGYTF
TRBJ2-3	NA	NA	TRBV4-3	TGCGCCAGCAGCCAAGACCCACAGAAGGACACAGATACGCAGTATTTT	CASSQDPQKDTDTQYF
TRBJ2-7	NA	NA	TRBV28	TGTGCCAGCAGTTCGCGGGGTTGGAGCTCCTACGAGCAGTACTTC	CASSSRGWSSYEQYF
TRBJ2-7	NA	once	TRBV4-1	TGCGCCAGCAGCCAAGGGGCGTCTTGGGCGCAGTACTTC	CASSQGASWAQYF
TRBJ2-1	NA	NA	TRBV5-1	TGCGCCAGCAGCGTAACCGGGTCCGAATCCTACAATGAGCAGTTCTTC	CASSVTGSESYNEQFF
TRBJ2-6	TRBD1	NA	TRBV7-6	TGTGCCAGCAGCTTAAGGTCTAAACAGGGGGCTGGGGCCAACGTCCTGACTTTC	CASSLRSKQGAGANVLTF